Shown below are 24 T cell receptor beta chains from a single sample sequenced in a study of blood T cell repertoires in COVID-19. The table came from immunoSEQ multiplex PCR; TCRdb's copy has only in-frame clones and leaves some out. The sample consists of 150,000 or so clones, 91% of them appearing once. The sequencing sample was made of peripheral blood. Receptor source: a man between 45 and 60 years old with acute or convalescent COVID-19.

This clone showed up just once. The chain employs TRBV7-9 and TRBJ1-5; 9 positions match TRBD1. The germline gives CDR1 SEHNR, CDR2 FQNEAQ (reference sequence). CDR3 size: 15 residues. V lost 5 bases and J lost 3; bases outside the gene matches: 5. In DNA form, the CDR3 reads TGTGCCAGCAGCCCGGGACAGGGAAACAATCAGCCCCAGCATTTT. Residues: CASSPGQGNNQPQHF.

This chain joins TRBV28 and TRBJ2-2, with D maybe TRBD2 (5 bases). CDR3 length: 16 amino acids. CDR1 is MDHEN and CDR2 is SYDVKM in the germline V gene. The V gene lost 3 bases and the J gene lost 0 bases, with 11 bases spanning the gap. Here the CDR3 DNA reads TGTGCCAGCAGTTTGAACCCGGGGACGAACACCGGGGAGCTGTTTTTT. It encodes CASSLNPGTNTGELFF.

The V call is TRBV19, the J call TRBJ1-2; D is unresolved. The CDR3 totals 13 residues. Deletions cut 3 bases from V and 1 base from J, with 6 bases between. CDR1 and CDR2 from the germline V gene are LNHDA and SQIVND (reference sequence). The CDR3 DNA reads as TGTGCCAGTAGTATCTCGGTTAACTATGGCTACACCTTC. Protein sequence: CASSISVNYGYTF.

The chain carries TRBV15 and TRBJ2-3, with D perhaps matching TRBD2 (6 bases). V lost 0 bases and J 1 base, leaving 11 bases between the germline ends. This CDR3 is 16 amino acids long. The V gene's germline CDR1 is LNHNV and CDR2 YYDKDF (reference sequence). CDR3 residues: CATSREWRDGTDTQYF. For the CDR3, the DNA is TGTGCCACCAGCAGAGAGTGGCGGGACGGCACAGATACGCAGTATTTT.

This chain's CDR3 is CASTTPGRGVSSPLHF. CDR3 sequence (DNA): TGTGCCAGCACAACTCCTGGCAGGGGGGTAAGTTCACCCCTCCACTTT. This rearrangement joins TRBV28 to TRBJ1-6, with 7 bases fitting TRBD1. Germline assignment: CDR1 MDHEN and CDR2 SYDVKM. The V gene end was trimmed by 7 bases and the J gene end by 9 bases; junction bases not matched to a gene: 15. The CDR3 has 16 amino acids.

The rearrangement uses TRBV6-1 and TRBJ1-5; D is unclear. This CDR3 comprises 14 residues. Looked up from germline, CDR1 is MNHNS and CDR2 is SASEGT. V lost 2 bases and J 6 bases, leaving 11 bases between the germline ends. The CDR3 region is CASSEKEDGQPQHF. DNA for the CDR3: TGTGCCAGCAGTGAAAAGGAGGATGGTCAGCCCCAGCATTTT.

J is TRBJ1-2 and V is TRBV30; D is unclear. The CDR3 extends over 14 amino acids. Trimming took off 8 bases at V and 6 bases at J, with 22 bases between the two ends. The germline V gene encodes CDR1 GTSNPN and CDR2 SVGIG (reference sequence). CDR3 in amino acids: CAALRWQAGDGYTF. CDR3 coding DNA: TGTGCCGCCTTACGGTGGCAGGCCGGCGATGGCTACACCTTC.

This clone was counted only a few times. The rearrangement links TRBV10-3 to TRBJ1-5; D uncertain. Germline V gene sequence: CDR1 ENHRY, CDR2 SYGVKD. The CDR3 totals 13 residues. The V and J ends lost 10 bases and 8 bases respectively, with 18 bases between them. This CDR3 is CATRRGLAEPQHF. CDR3 bases: TGTGCCACCCGACGAGGGCTCGCTGAGCCCCAGCATTTT.

The chain uses TRBV6-6 and TRBJ1-2; 10 nucleotides align to TRBD1. J gave up 4 bases and V 5 bases, and 22 bases lay outside the gene matches. Germline lookup yields CDR1 MNHNY and CDR2 SVGAGI (reference sequence). The CDR3 loop spans 20 amino acids. This CDR3 is CASSPRDRGSGRRGSYGYTF. The CDR3 DNA sequence: TGTGCCAGCAGTCCCCGGGACAGGGGCTCGGGGAGGCGGGGCAGCTATGGCTACACCTTC.

The chain carries TRBV10-3 and TRBJ2-7; 10 bases fit TRBD1. Looked up from germline, CDR1 is ENHRY and CDR2 is SYGVKD. J gave up 6 bases and V 7 bases, and 9 bases lay outside the gene matches. The CDR3 totals 14 residues. CDR3 in amino acids: CAINPTGTGVEQYF. The CDR3 DNA is TGTGCCATCAACCCCACCGGGACAGGGGTCGAGCAGTACTTC.

The gene calls are TRBV28 and TRBJ2-5; 9 nucleotides align to TRBD2. The CDR3 covers 14 residues. J gave up 3 bases and V 5 bases, and 4 bases lay outside the gene matches. Per the germline V gene, CDR1 is MDHEN and CDR2 is SYDVKM. CDR3: CASSSGGPKETQYF. For the CDR3, the DNA is TGTGCCAGCAGTAGCGGGGGGCCCAAAGAGACCCAGTACTTC.

This chain connects TRBV4-2 to TRBJ2-1; a weak D match, TRBD2 (5 bases). Per germline, CDR1 LGHNA and CDR2 YNFKEQ. The CDR3 loop spans 16 amino acids. Trimming took 0 bases from V and 5 from J, leaving 14 bases between them. The CDR3 sequence: CASSQDGGRSDNEQFF. Written as DNA, the CDR3 is TGTGCCAGCAGCCAAGATGGAGGCAGGTCCGACAATGAGCAGTTCTTC.

The chain combines TRBV11-2 with TRBJ2-7; 8 bases are shared with TRBD1. Germline V CDR1 and CDR2: SGHAT, FQNNGV. V gave up 4 bases and J gave up 0 bases; unmatched junction bases: 5. The CDR3 contains 15 residues. Here the CDR3 reads CASSYGQGTSYEQYF. The CDR3, as DNA: TGTGCCAGCAGCTACGGACAGGGAACCTCCTACGAGCAGTACTTC.

This clone showed up just a few times. The V call is TRBV11-2, the J call TRBJ2-5; D is unclear. Germline-derived CDR1 and CDR2 are SGHAT and FQNNGV. The length of the CDR3 is 14 residues. Trimming removed 1 base at V and 0 bases at J, with 6 bases between. In nucleotides, the CDR3 is TGTGCCAGCAGCTTAGTTCAGTACCAAGAGACCCAGTACTTC. This translates into CASSLVQYQETQYF.

V and J are TRBV6-5 and TRBJ2-7; weak D call: TRBD1 (5 bases). The CDR3 is made up of 14 amino acids. Germline CDR1 MNHEY, CDR2 SVGAGI. Trimming shortened V by 0 bases and J by 5 bases, and 11 bases separated the two germline ends. The CDR3 reads CASSYSRQGHEQYF. The CDR3 region has the DNA TGTGCCAGCAGTTACTCGCGTCAGGGCCACGAGCAGTACTTC.

The V and J genes are TRBV4-3 and TRBJ1-2, with D possibly TRBD1 on 6 matching bases. The CDR3 has 14 amino acids. V dropped 4 bases and J dropped 0 bases, with 9 bases sitting between them. Germline V lookup: CDR1 LGHNA, CDR2 YSLEER. CDR3 nucleotide sequence: TGCGCCAGCAGCCTGACAGGAGCTAACTATGGCTACACCTTC. Protein: CASSLTGANYGYTF.

The CDR3 is CASSTPGVVYGYTF. CDR3 DNA: TGTGCCAGTAGTACCCCAGGGGTCGTCTATGGCTACACCTTC. The chain combines TRBV19 with TRBJ1-2, with D maybe TRBD1 (6 bases). The V end was cut by 4 bases, the J end by 4 bases, with 13 bases between. This CDR3 contains 14 residues. Germline V CDR1 and CDR2: LNHDA, SQIVND (reference sequence).

The chain carries TRBV12-3 or TRBV12-4 and TRBJ1-2; D uncertain. V was shortened by 1 base and J by 4 bases, with 7 bases between the two germline ends. This CDR3 has 13 residues. The CDR3 DNA reads TGTGCCAGCAGTTTAGTTTCCGGCTATGGCTACACCTTC. This sequence encodes CASSLVSGYGYTF.

The V call is TRBV3-1 (or the pseudogene TRBV3-2), the J call TRBJ2-7; D remains unclear. Germline V CDR1 and CDR2: LGHDT, YNNKEL (reference sequence). CDR3 length equals 15 residues. V dropped 0 bases and J dropped 7 bases, with 16 bases sitting between them. The CDR3: CASSQDTARPPEQYV. The CDR3 coding sequence is TGTGCCAGCAGCCAAGATACGGCGCGGCCTCCTGAGCAGTACGTC.

A single count supports this clone. The chain employs TRBV28 and TRBJ1-5; TRBD1 agrees at 9 bases. The germline CDR1 and CDR2 sequences are MDHEN and SYDVKM. This CDR3 comprises 16 residues. J was trimmed by 1 base and V by 4 bases; bases with no gene match: 5. CDR3 nucleotides: TGTGCCAGCAGTTCCCCCGGGACAGGGAGCAATCAGCCCCAGCATTTT. It codes for CASSSPGTGSNQPQHF.

The chain carries TRBV4-2 and TRBJ2-2; 12 positions match TRBD2. The CDR3 consists of 16 residues. Trimming removed 3 bases from V and 4 bases from J; junction bases left unmatched: 3. Germline V gives CDR1 LGHNA, CDR2 YNFKEQ. This chain's CDR3 is CASSHPTSGGTGELFF. The DNA of the CDR3 is TGTGCCAGCAGCCACCCGACTAGCGGGGGCACCGGGGAGCTGTTTTTT.

The gene calls are TRBV6-5 and TRBJ2-7; 9 bases map to TRBD1. The CDR3 has 14 amino acids. Trimming removed 6 bases from V and 1 base from J; junction bases left unmatched: 4. Germline V gene sequence: CDR1 MNHEY, CDR2 SVGAGI. In nucleotides, the CDR3 is TGTGCCAGCAGCTCCGGGACAGGGTCCTACGAGCAGTACTTC. This translates into CASSSGTGSYEQYF.

V gene TRBV10-1 combines with J gene TRBJ2-1, with TRBD1 identical over 7 bases. The CDR3 consists of 14 residues. V shed 0 bases, J shed 11 bases, and the junction held 7 bases outside the gene matches. CDR1 WNHNN and CDR2 SYGVQD come from the germline V gene (reference sequence). Here the CDR3 DNA reads TGCGCCAGCAGTGAGTCGACAGGGCTGGTAAAGCAGTTCTTC. This encodes CASSESTGLVKQFF.

The chain couples TRBV10-2 to TRBJ2-7, with 10 bases aligning to TRBD2. V lost 8 bases, J lost 7 bases, and 11 bases stayed unmatched. Germline loops: CDR1 WSHSY, CDR2 SAAADI. This CDR3 contains 14 residues. The CDR3 DNA reads as TGCGCCAGCGGCCCTAGCGGGAGCCCTGGTGAGCAGTACTTC. This sequence encodes CASGPSGSPGEQYF.